The present entry profiles one T cell receptor beta chain with its context. Its antigen is as yet unknown. Produced via immunoSEQ multiplex PCR; TCRdb's table is partial and in-frame only. The table shows about 50,000 clones, with 82% occurring only once. The sample originates from a study of memory CD4+ T cells and cytomegalovirus serostatus. Single viable CD3+CD4+CD8-CD45RO+ cells were sorted as the memory CD4+ T cells. Serum IgG to CMV pp150, pp28, p38 and p52 defined serostatus. Study-level findings and limits: The CMV-associated TCR signature appears largely within the CD4+ memory repertoire.

Trimming removed 4 bases at V and 9 bases at J, with 14 bases between. The CDR3 is made up of 13 amino acids. Germline loops: CDR1 SGHRS, CDR2 YFSETQ. This clonotype originated in an adult in good health and CMV-seronegative. Specimen: memory CD4+ T cells from blood. The gene calls are TRBV5-1 and TRBJ2-1; TRBD2 is a possible D gene (6 bases). The CDR3 protein is CASSDPPRGEQFF. The CDR3, as DNA: TGCGCCAGCAGCGACCCCCCGCGGGGTGAGCAGTTCTTC.